This T cell receptor (beta chain) was sequenced in a study of T cell repertoires in cytomegalovirus infection. Study-wide results and caveats: Individuals carrying CMV plus the relevant HLA were identified by cumulative frequency of public TCR beta families.

TCRdb reprocessed the reads via MiXCR and lists one record per CDR3 protein. The table has roughly 120,000 distinct CDR3 sequences, 30% seen once. For this clonotype: What it binds is not known.

The material was CD8+ T cells from cultured PBMCs, obtained from culture after CMV antigen stimulation. The sequence was collected from a human donor in good health (CMV status not recorded). Some clones in this sample may be carry-over from other donors' samples.

The CDR3 bases are TGTGCCAGCAGCTTACTTGGGAGGGAATCACCCCTCCACTTT. As protein: CASSLLGRESPLHF. The chain couples TRBV7-9 to TRBJ1-6; D unclear. CDR3 size: 14 residues. V shed 2 bases and J shed 10 bases, with 12 bases lying between them. The V gene's germline CDR1 is SEHNR and CDR2 FQNEAQ (reference sequence).